Listed below are T cell receptor beta chains from one sample, sequenced in a study of siplizumab effects on memory and regulatory T cells. Using immunoSEQ multiplex PCR, the repertoire was profiled, and TCRdb retains in-frame clones only, with some absent. The table includes 15,000 or so clones, 40% to 55% detected once. Their recognized antigens are unknown. The material sequenced was CFSE-low (dividing) CD4+ T cells sorted from an allogeneic mixed lymphocyte reaction. Every receptor here comes from a human donor in good health; the cells came from an allogeneic mixed lymphocyte reaction. Some clones in this sample may be carry-over from other donors' samples. Each CDR3 is given with its conserved first and last residue. A D gene is named only where the DNA matches it firmly. Only some rows state a clone size, as once, few, many or a class for expanded clones.

j_gene	d_gene	abundance	v_gene	CDR3nt	CDR3aa
TRBJ2-3	TRBD2	.	TRBV5-4	TGTGCCAGCAGCACTGCTAGCGGGAGGACCACAGATACGCAGTATTTT	CASSTASGRTTDTQYF
TRBJ2-7	TRBD2	.	TRBV7-2	TGTGCCAGCAGCCAGTGGGGGACTAGCGGCGAGCAGTACTTC	CASSQWGTSGEQYF
TRBJ2-7	.	.	TRBV19	TGTGCCAGTAGTATAAGGGTGATGAACGAGCAGTACTTC	CASSIRVMNEQYF
TRBJ2-2	TRBD2	medium-sized	TRBV5-4	TGTGCCAGCAGCCGAAAACCCCTAGCGGGAGTGGGAGCCGGGGAGCTGTTTTTT	CASSRKPLAGVGAGELFF
TRBJ1-5	.	few	TRBV5-6	TGTGCCAGCAGCTTGGGAGGTTTTGGGAATCAGCCCCAGCATTTT	CASSLGGFGNQPQHF
TRBJ1-1	.	.	TRBV18	TGTGCCAGCTCACCACAGGGGGTGAACGCTGAAGCTTTCTTT	CASSPQGVNAEAFF
TRBJ2-5	.	.	TRBV19	TGTGCCAGTAGTATTAGCATCCATGGAGTAGCAGACCAAGAGACCCAGTACTTC	CASSISIHGVADQETQYF
TRBJ2-7	TRBD2	.	TRBV14	TGTGCCAGCAGCCAGTGGGTAGCGGGAGCCTACGAGCAGTACTTC	CASSQWVAGAYEQYF
TRBJ2-1	.	.	TRBV29-1	TGCAGCGTTATAGTAGCAACGCATGAGCAGTTCTTC	CSVIVATHEQFF
TRBJ1-2	.	.	TRBV5-1	TGCGCCAGCAGCTTGGAAGGGGAGAGGTACTATGGCTACACCTTC	CASSLEGERYYGYTF
TRBJ2-3	TRBD2	few	TRBV6-5	TGTGCCAGCAGTTACGGGGTTAGCGGGAATAAGTATTTT	CASSYGVSGNKYF
TRBJ2-2	.	few	TRBV29-1	TGCAGCGTTTCAGGGGTGGATCCGAACACCGGGGAGCTGTTTTTT	CSVSGVDPNTGELFF
TRBJ1-3	TRBD1	.	TRBV7-9	TGTGCCAGCAGCCCAATAGGACAGGGGCCTGGAAACACCATATATTTT	CASSPIGQGPGNTIYF
TRBJ2-3	TRBD2	medium-sized	TRBV7-2	TGTGCCAGCAGTCTAGCGGGGGGAGATACGCAGTATTTT	CASSLAGGDTQYF
TRBJ2-3	TRBD2	.	TRBV6-5	TGTGCCAGCAGGGATAGCGGGAGCGTCACAGATACGCAGTATTTT	CASRDSGSVTDTQYF
TRBJ2-2	TRBD1	.	TRBV10-2	TGCGCCAGCCAAACCTTCAGGGGGCGGTCCGCCGGGGAGCTGTTTTTT	CASQTFRGRSAGELFF
TRBJ2-7	.	many	TRBV7-2	TGTGCCAGCAGCTTAGTGGATACAGGGTTCCCCTACGAGCAGTACTTC	CASSLVDTGFPYEQYF
TRBJ1-3	.	few	TRBV28	TGTGCCAGCAGCCTCGCACAGGCGCCCTCTGGAAACACCATATATTTT	CASSLAQAPSGNTIYF
TRBJ2-3	.	.	TRBV5-4	TGTGCCAGCAGCTTGGCCCGGGCTTCTAGCACAGATACGCAGTATTTT	CASSLARASSTDTQYF